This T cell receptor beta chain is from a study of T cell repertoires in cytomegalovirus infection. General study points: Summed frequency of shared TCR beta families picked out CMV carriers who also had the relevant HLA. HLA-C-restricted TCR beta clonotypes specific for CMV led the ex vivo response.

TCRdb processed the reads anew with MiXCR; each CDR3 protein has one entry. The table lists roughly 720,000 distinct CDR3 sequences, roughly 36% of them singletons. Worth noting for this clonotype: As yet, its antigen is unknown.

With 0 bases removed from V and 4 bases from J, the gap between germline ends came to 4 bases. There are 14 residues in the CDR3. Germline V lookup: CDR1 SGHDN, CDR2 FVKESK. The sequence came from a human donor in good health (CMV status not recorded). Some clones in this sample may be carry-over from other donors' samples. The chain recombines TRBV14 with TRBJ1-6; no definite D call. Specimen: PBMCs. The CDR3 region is CASSQEEYNSPLHF. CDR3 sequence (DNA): TGTGCCAGCAGCCAAGAGGAGTATAATTCACCCCTCCACTTT.